These 4 T cell receptor beta chains were sequenced from one sample in a study of T-cell memory formation after mild COVID-19. TCRdb re-analysed the 5' RACE reads in MiXCR, keeping a single row per CDR3 protein. This table has around 500,000 distinct CDR3 sequences, 15% to 20% appearing once. The specimen was PBMCs or a T cell subset sorted from them (not recorded which). The receptors were gathered from an adult woman who had mild COVID-19 (a few samples of this study predate the infection). Cell type and time point are not known.

The chain has TRBV4-1 and TRBJ2-7, with D perhaps matching TRBD1 (6 bases). V was pared by 0 bases and J by 4 bases, with 10 bases between. CDR1 and CDR2 from the germline V gene are MGHRA and YSYEKL. The CDR3 loop spans 14 amino acids. The CDR3 reads CASSQDPGHYEQYF. The CDR3 nucleotides read TGCGCCAGCAGCCAAGACCCGGGACATTACGAGCAGTACTTC.

This clonotype was detected a few times. This rearrangement joins TRBV7-2 to TRBJ2-7; possible D gene TRBD1, 6 bases. Trimming cost V 4 bases and J 2 bases, with 9 bases left between them. The CDR3 extends over 13 amino acids. In germline, CDR1 is SGHTA, CDR2 FQGNSA. The CDR3 loop reads CASSSTGPYEQYF. The CDR3 nucleotides read TGTGCCAGCAGCTCCACAGGGCCCTACGAGCAGTACTTC.

This chain connects TRBV7-9 to TRBJ2-7; maybe TRBD2 (6 bases). Trimming pared 8 bases from V and 3 bases from J, leaving 17 bases between. Germline V gives CDR1 SEHNR, CDR2 FQNEAQ (reference sequence). This CDR3 is built from 14 residues. DNA of the CDR3: TGTGCCAGCGAGTTAATGGGGGGTCACTACGAGCAGTACTTC. This sequence encodes CASELMGGHYEQYF.

The chain carries TRBV5-1 and TRBJ2-7, with 8 bases that match TRBD2. Losses at the gene ends were 5 bases for V and 3 bases for J; bases not matched to a gene: 7. CDR1 is SGHRS and CDR2 is YFSETQ in the germline V gene. The CDR3 sequence is 14 residues long. CDR3 in DNA: TGCGCCAGCAGTTGGAGCGGGAGTGGCTACGAGCAGTACTTC. Amino acid sequence: CASSWSGSGYEQYF.